The 30 T cell receptor beta chains reported below all come from one sample, sequenced in a study of T cells after yellow fever vaccination. TCRdb independently ran MiXCR on the 5' RACE reads; one entry per CDR3 protein. The sample lists 400,000 or so distinct CDR3 sequences; about 6% were seen once. The sequences come from PBMCs, collected 5 days after the yellow fever booster vaccination. Receptors were obtained from a young man who received the YFV17D yellow fever vaccine.

This clonotype was observed a handful of times. The rearrangement links TRBV12-3 or TRBV12-4 to TRBJ2-1, with 7 bases that match TRBD2. Trimming removed 6 bases from V and 3 bases from J; junction bases left unmatched: 8. The CDR3 spans 15 residues. CDR3 protein: CASSLTPSGYNEQFF. The CDR3 coding sequence is TGTGCCAGCAGCCTCACCCCTAGCGGCTACAATGAGCAGTTCTTC.

This chain uses TRBV2 with TRBJ2-5; D gene uncertain. Germline CDR1 SNHLY, CDR2 FYNNEI. The CDR3 runs 11 residues. With 6 bases removed from V and 4 bases from J, the gap between germline ends came to 6 bases. CDR3 in amino acids: CASRYGETQYF. CDR3 coding DNA: TGTGCCAGCAGATATGGAGAGACCCAGTACTTC.

CDR3 protein: CSVRWGETQYF. The CDR3 DNA reads TGCAGCGTACGTTGGGGTGAGACCCAGTACTTC. The chain employs TRBV29-1 and TRBJ2-5, with D unclear. The CDR3 totals 11 residues. V was shortened by 6 bases and J by 5 bases, with 10 bases between the two germline ends. Per the germline V gene, CDR1 is SQVTM and CDR2 is ANQGSEA.

Remarks on this clonotype: Just one base apart from a much larger clone, this may be a read error. The rearrangement joins TRBV2 to TRBJ2-1; 10 bases line up with TRBD2. Germline V CDR1 and CDR2: SNHLY, FYNNEI. This CDR3 has 13 residues. V lost 6 bases to trimming and J lost 12 bases; unmatched junction nucleotides: 8. CDR3 sequence (DNA): TGTGCCAGCAGACTAGCGGGATTATACGTGCAGTTCTTC. The encoded protein is CASRLAGLYVQFF.

The sample holds many counts of this clonotype. The V gene is TRBV4-3, the J gene TRBJ2-3, with 10 bases that match TRBD2. The V segment lost 0 bases and the J segment 2 bases; nucleotides outside the gene matches: 8. The germline gives CDR1 LGHNA, CDR2 YSLEER. The CDR3 is made up of 18 amino acids. CDR3: CASSQDPLAGVTTDTQYF. For the CDR3, the DNA is TGCGCCAGCAGCCAAGACCCCCTAGCGGGAGTTACCACAGATACGCAGTATTTT.

This clonotype was seen only a few times. This chain joins TRBV5-1 and TRBJ2-2; TRBD2 agrees at 7 bases. CDR1 is SGHRS and CDR2 is YFSETQ in the germline V gene. V was pared by 0 bases and J by 4 bases, with 6 bases of the junction left unmatched. CDR3 length: 16 residues. The chain's CDR3 is CASSLAAGAPTGELFF. The CDR3, as DNA: TGCGCCAGCAGCTTGGCGGCGGGAGCACCCACCGGGGAGCTGTTTTTT.

This clonotype has only one observation. This chain joins TRBV20-1 and TRBJ2-7, with 11 bases lining up with TRBD2. This CDR3 spans 18 amino acids. The germline V gene encodes CDR1 DFQATT and CDR2 SNEGSKA (reference sequence). J lost 2 bases, V lost 7 bases, and 19 bases had no gene match. The CDR3 sequence: CSGQGPGLAGGPTYEQYF. The CDR3 DNA reads TGCAGTGGTCAGGGTCCGGGCTTAGCGGGAGGGCCAACCTACGAGCAGTACTTC.

Comments on this clonotype: One end of the junction does not line up with germline, which may come from a read error. This CDR3 reads CASSLGNTGDLFF. DNA of the CDR3: TGCGCCAGCAGCTTGGGAAACACCGGGGATCTGTTTTTT. V and J are TRBV5-1 and TRBJ2-2, with D tentatively TRBD2 (5 bases). CDR1 is SGHRS and CDR2 is YFSETQ in the germline V gene. The CDR3 loop spans 13 amino acids. Together with reference TRBV5-1 and TRBJ2-2, the CDR3 gives the full variable domain: KAGVTQTPRYLIKTRGQQVTLSCSPISGHRSVSWYQQTPGQGLQFLFEYFSETQRNKGNFPGRFSGRQFSNSRSEMNVSTLELGDSALYLCASSLGNTGDLFFGEGSRLTVL.

This clonotype came up a few times. The chain couples TRBV6-2 or TRBV6-3 to TRBJ2-1; TRBD2 matches 12 bases. The CDR3 totals 16 residues. Germline CDR1 is MNHEY and CDR2 is SVGEGT. J gave up 2 bases and V 10 bases, and 9 bases lay outside the gene matches. The CDR3 region has the DNA TGTGCCATCCGAGACCTAGCGGGAGGGCCCTACAATGAGCAGTTCTTC. Protein: CAIRDLAGGPYNEQFF.

The sample holds many counts of this clonotype. The rearrangement links TRBV6-2 or TRBV6-3 to TRBJ1-5; D is uncertain. The V end lost 1 base, the J end lost 1 base, and 14 bases lay between the germline ends. The CDR3 totals 17 residues. In germline, CDR1 is MNHEY, CDR2 SVGEGT. The CDR3 sequence is CASSYLGPPWSNQPQHF. In DNA form, the CDR3 reads TGTGCCAGCAGTTACTTGGGTCCCCCCTGGAGCAATCAGCCCCAGCATTTT.

This clonotype was recorded many times. This chain uses TRBV3-1 with TRBJ2-1; 7 nucleotides match TRBD1. Trimming removed 1 base from V and 6 bases from J; junction bases left unmatched: 0. This CDR3 has 13 residues. CDR1 and CDR2 (germline): LGHDT, YNNKEL (reference sequence). CDR3 sequence (DNA): TGTGCCAGCAGCCAAGCAGGGGGCAATGAGCAGTTCTTC. This translates into CASSQAGGNEQFF.

The J gene is TRBJ2-3, the V gene TRBV20-1, with D uncertain. Germline V gene sequence: CDR1 DFQATT, CDR2 SNEGSKA (reference sequence). The length of the CDR3 is 12 residues. Trimming pared 0 bases from V and 7 bases from J, leaving 8 bases between. CDR3 residues: CSAREVSYTQYF. The CDR3 DNA sequence: TGCAGTGCTAGAGAAGTCTCTTATACGCAGTATTTT.

This clonotype was seen at least ten times. Here the CDR3 DNA reads TGTGCCAGCAGTTTTAGCGGATCGAACACCGGGGAGCTGTTTTTT. Translated, it gives CASSFSGSNTGELFF. The V gene is TRBV27, the J gene TRBJ2-2; weak D call: TRBD2 (6 bases). Trimming cost V 3 bases and J 0 bases, with 8 bases left between them. The CDR3 sequence is 15 residues long. From germline, CDR1 is MNHEY and CDR2 SMNVEV (reference sequence).

The CDR3 reads CASSEAGWGQGNQETQYF. The CDR3 DNA reads as TGTGCCAGCAGTGAAGCGGGATGGGGACAGGGGAACCAAGAGACCCAGTACTTC. J is TRBJ2-5 and V is TRBV6-1; TRBD1 matches at 10 bases. CDR1 and CDR2 (germline): MNHNS, SASEGT. Trimming at V came to 0 bases and at J to 0 bases, leaving 7 bases not matched to a gene. The CDR3 has 18 residues.

The chain has TRBV5-1 and TRBJ2-3; D call uncertain. The ends were cut back, 3 bases at V and 1 base at J, with 9 bases in the middle. The CDR3 runs to 14 residues. Germline V lookup: CDR1 SGHRS, CDR2 YFSETQ. The CDR3 loop reads CASSSSQGTDTQYF. CDR3 coding DNA: TGCGCCAGCAGCTCCTCCCAGGGCACAGATACGCAGTATTTT.

CDR3 DNA sequence: TGTGCCAGCAAACAGCTGAACACTGAAGCTTTCTTT. Its protein is CASKQLNTEAFF. The chain has TRBV6-5 and TRBJ1-1; D call uncertain. Trimming shortened V by 7 bases and J by 0 bases, and 6 bases separated the two germline ends. The CDR3 covers 12 residues. Germline V gene lookup returns CDR1 MNHEY and CDR2 SVGAGI.

Only a few counts were recorded for this clonotype. The chain couples TRBV5-1 to TRBJ2-7; possibly TRBD1 or TRBD2 for D (5 bases each). CDR3 length equals 15 residues. Trimming left V 1 base short and J 5 bases short, with 16 bases between. Germline V lookup: CDR1 SGHRS, CDR2 YFSETQ. The CDR3 DNA sequence: TGCGCCAGCAGCTTGTTACCGGGAATGACAGACGAGCAGTACTTC. Its translation: CASSLLPGMTDEQYF.

Many counts were recorded for this clonotype. The chain recombines TRBV27 with TRBJ2-1; D not resolved. V was pared by 5 bases and J by 0 bases, with 8 bases between. Germline V lookup: CDR1 MNHEY, CDR2 SMNVEV (reference sequence). The CDR3 has 14 amino acids. The CDR3 loop is CASSVGFSYNEQFF. CDR3 nucleotide sequence: TGTGCCAGCAGTGTCGGATTCTCCTACAATGAGCAGTTCTTC.

This clonotype has only a few counts. The chain recombines TRBV12-3 or TRBV12-4 with TRBJ2-7; tentatively, D is TRBD1 or TRBD2 (5 bases each). The CDR3 spans 15 residues. The ends were cut back, 2 bases at V and 5 bases at J, with 16 bases in the middle. CDR3 coding DNA: TGTGCCAGCAGTTTAAGTACGGGACGGCGGAACGAGCAGTACTTC. Translation: CASSLSTGRRNEQYF.

The sample holds many counts of this clonotype. The V and J genes are TRBV7-2 and TRBJ2-1; no reliable D call. CDR3 length equals 12 residues. CDR1 is SGHTA, CDR2 FQGNSA, per germline. Trimming pared 3 bases from V and 12 bases from J, leaving 12 bases between. The CDR3 bases are TGTGCCAGCAGCTTGCTACTGTATGTGCAGTTCTTC. It encodes CASSLLLYVQFF.

This clonotype was recorded at least ten times. The chain employs TRBV27 and TRBJ2-5; TRBD2 matches 7 bases. Germline lookup yields CDR1 MNHEY and CDR2 SMNVEV (reference sequence). This CDR3 spans 15 amino acids. With 5 bases clipped from V and 2 bases from J, the junction kept 8 bases outside the gene matches. The CDR3 DNA reads TGTGCCAGCAGTCAATCTTTGGGGGGGCAAGAGACCCAGTACTTC. Translated: CASSQSLGGQETQYF.

V is TRBV20-1 and J is TRBJ2-1; 11 bases are shared with TRBD2. Germline CDR1 is DFQATT and CDR2 is SNEGSKA (reference sequence). CDR3 length: 18 residues. V gave up 0 bases and J gave up 0 bases; unmatched junction bases: 7. Written as DNA, the CDR3 is TGCAGTGCTAGAGATGTCCTAGCGGGAGGCCGCTCCTACAATGAGCAGTTCTTC. Translating it yields CSARDVLAGGRSYNEQFF.

In its sample, this clonotype was seen many times. The chain uses TRBV7-8 and TRBJ2-5; 11 positions match TRBD2. The V gene end was trimmed by 7 bases and the J gene end by 5 bases; junction bases not matched to a gene: 15. The germline gives CDR1 SGHVS, CDR2 FQNEAQ. This CDR3 has 17 amino acids. CDR3: CASTPLGVAGGHETQYF. Written as DNA, the CDR3 is TGTGCCAGCACCCCCCTGGGGGTAGCGGGAGGGCACGAGACCCAGTACTTC.

This clonotype was seen a handful of times. The chain carries TRBV12-3 or TRBV12-4 and TRBJ2-5, with a tentative D call TRBD1 (7 bases). The ends were cut back, 3 bases at V and 1 base at J, with 12 bases in the middle. This CDR3 is built from 15 residues. CDR3 nucleotide sequence: TGTGCCAGCAGTTTTGGCGGGACAGTCCAAGAGACCCAGTACTTC. Amino acids: CASSFGGTVQETQYF.

The chain joins TRBV12-3 or TRBV12-4 to TRBJ2-2, with 7 bases fitting TRBD2. Losses at the gene ends were 4 bases for V and 1 base for J; bases not matched to a gene: 6. This CDR3 comprises 16 residues. The CDR3 DNA follows: TGTGCCAGCAGTTGGGAGGGCTCGTTGAACACCGGGGAGCTGTTTTTT. This gives the protein CASSWEGSLNTGELFF.

This clonotype occurred a few times. The V and J genes are TRBV5-4 and TRBJ2-6; D may match TRBD1 or TRBD2 (5 bases each). V gave up 3 bases and J gave up 0 bases, with 10 bases separating them. The CDR3 totals 16 residues. Germline assignment: CDR1 SGHNT and CDR2 YYREEE (reference sequence). The CDR3 region has the DNA TGTGCCAGCAGCTGGGACCCCAGCTCTGGGGCCAACGTCCTGACTTTC. Translated: CASSWDPSSGANVLTF.

CDR3 in amino acids: CASSLDPNEETQYF. CDR3 nucleotides: TGTGCCAGCAGTTTAGATCCGAACGAGGAGACCCAGTACTTC. The V and J genes are TRBV12-3 or TRBV12-4 and TRBJ2-5, with D hard to call. Deletions cut 1 base from V and 5 bases from J, with 11 bases between. The CDR3 is 14 residues long.

In its sample, this clonotype was seen many times. The rearrangement joins TRBV5-6 to TRBJ2-7; D might be TRBD1 (6 bases). Germline assignment: CDR1 SGHDT and CDR2 YYEEEE. The V gene lost 1 base and the J gene lost 2 bases, with 10 bases spanning the gap. CDR3 length: 14 residues. CDR3 DNA: TGTGCCAGCAGCTTGATGACAGGCCCCTACGAGCAGTACTTC. It specifies CASSLMTGPYEQYF.

A remark on this clonotype: The junction does not match germline at one end; this may be a read error. This sequence joins TRBV7-7 and TRBJ2-1; TRBD1 matches 9 bases. Per the germline V gene, CDR1 is SSHAT and CDR2 is FNYEAQ (reference sequence). CDR3 length: 15 residues. In DNA form, the CDR3 reads TGTGCTAGCAGCCGCTTGACAGGGGGGCACTATGAGCAGTTCTTC. It is translated as CASSRLTGGHYEQFF.

This clonotype occurred many times. The V call is TRBV4-1, the J call TRBJ2-3; 7 bases are shared with TRBD2. The CDR3 is 14 amino acids. Germline V lookup: CDR1 MGHRA, CDR2 YSYEKL. V gave up 0 bases and J gave up 6 bases; unmatched junction bases: 3. The CDR3 coding sequence is TGCGCCAGCAGCCAAGATACTAGCGAGGATACGCAGTATTTT. It specifies CASSQDTSEDTQYF.